A single sample is the source of the 32 T cell receptor beta chains below, sequenced in a study of cytomegalovirus exposure and HLA in healthy donors. Amplification used 60 Vbeta primers and 13 Jbeta primers. Some clones are missing from TCRdb's copy, which holds only in-frame ones; the method was immunoSEQ multiplex PCR. The data include tens of thousands of clones; the top ten clones carry less than 5%. Sequenced input: PBMCs. The receptor set was obtained from a young man in good health and CMV-seropositive.

This sequence joins TRBV2 and TRBJ2-2, with 7 positions matching TRBD2. The CDR3 length is 15 residues. V lost 2 bases, J lost 3 bases, and 3 bases stayed unmatched. Germline CDR1 is SNHLY and CDR2 is FYNNEI. The CDR3 DNA is TGTGCCAGCAGTGAAACGGGAGGAGACACCGGGGAGCTGTTTTTT. Residues: CASSETGGDTGELFF.

V usage is TRBV7-9 and J usage is TRBJ2-1; D is possibly TRBD2 (6 bases). V shed 3 bases and J shed 8 bases, with 11 bases lying between them. Germline CDR1 is SEHNR and CDR2 is FQNEAQ (reference sequence). The CDR3 totals 13 residues. In nucleotides, the CDR3 is TGTGCCAGCAGCTTCGGGGGTGCCGATGAGCAGTTCTTC. It is translated as CASSFGGADEQFF. Variable domain in full (rest from reference TRBV7-9 and TRBJ2-1): DTGVSQNPRHKITKRGQNVTFRCDPISEHNRLYWYRQTLGQGPEFLTYFQNEAQLEKSRLLSDRFSAERPKGSFSTLEIQRTEQGDSAMYLCASSFGGADEQFFGPGTRLTVL.

The rearrangement uses TRBV4-1 and TRBJ1-1, with TRBD1 matching 10 bases. V trimming: 4 bases; J trimming: 3 bases; junction bases outside the gene matches: 14. CDR3 length equals 18 residues. The germline V gene has CDR1 MGHRA and CDR2 YSYEKL. The CDR3 sequence is CASSRTPRTGGYYTEAFF. The DNA of the CDR3 is TGCGCCAGCAGCCGCACCCCTCGGACAGGGGGATACTACACTGAAGCTTTCTTT.

The chain links TRBV5-4 to TRBJ2-5; 12 nucleotides agree with TRBD2. With V trimmed by 3 bases and J by 2 bases, 2 bases remained unmatched. CDR3 size: 15 residues. CDR1 is SGHNT, CDR2 YYREEE, per germline (reference sequence). The CDR3 region has the DNA TGTGCCAGCAGCTACCTAGCGGGGGGGCAAGAGACCCAGTACTTC. Translation gives CASSYLAGGQETQYF.

The chain links TRBV28 to TRBJ1-2, with 7 bases identical to TRBD1. Trimming took 5 bases from V and 8 from J; bases not matched to a gene: 8. The CDR3 has 13 residues. Germline CDR1 is MDHEN and CDR2 is SYDVKM. Written as DNA, the CDR3 is TGTGCCAGCAGTCCGACACAGGGGTACGGCTACACCTTC. It specifies CASSPTQGYGYTF.

The rearrangement uses TRBV19 and TRBJ1-1, with a tentative D call TRBD1 (6 bases). CDR1 is LNHDA and CDR2 is SQIVND in the germline V gene (reference sequence). The V end was cut by 7 bases, the J end by 4 bases, with 13 bases between. The CDR3 sequence is 13 residues long. Here the CDR3 reads CASTPRTATEAFF. The CDR3 DNA follows: TGTGCCAGTACCCCAAGGACAGCCACTGAAGCTTTCTTT.

The gene calls are TRBV19 and TRBJ2-1; TRBD1 matches 8 bases. J gave up 4 bases and V 5 bases, and 7 bases lay outside the gene matches. The V gene's germline CDR1 is LNHDA and CDR2 SQIVND (reference sequence). There are 15 residues in the CDR3. The CDR3 DNA follows: TGTGCCAGTAGTCCCCGGACAGGGTCATACAATGAGCAGTTCTTC. This gives the protein CASSPRTGSYNEQFF. The full variable domain, rest sourced from reference TRBV19 and TRBJ2-1, is DGGITQSPKYLFRKEGQNVTLSCEQNLNHDAMYWYRQDPGQGLRLIYYSQIVNDFQKGDIAEGYSVSREKKESFPLTVTSAQKNPTAFYLCASSPRTGSYNEQFFGPGTRLTVL.

The chain combines TRBV28 with TRBJ2-7, with 7 bases lining up with TRBD1. CDR1 and CDR2 from the germline V gene are MDHEN and SYDVKM. This CDR3 is built from 14 residues. J lost 3 bases, V lost 7 bases, and 9 bases had no gene match. CDR3 in amino acids: CASTLRTGVYEQYF. CDR3 DNA sequence: TGTGCCAGCACCCTCCGGACAGGTGTCTACGAGCAGTACTTC. Using reference TRBV28 and TRBJ2-7 for the parts outside the CDR3, the full variable domain is DVKVTQSSRYLVKRTGEKVFLECVQDMDHENMFWYRQDPGLGLRLIYFSYDVKMKEKGDIPEGYSVSREKKERFSLILESASTNQTSMYLCASTLRTGVYEQYFGPGTRLTVT.

For the CDR3, the DNA is TGTGCCAGCAGTGAACGGGGGTTAAGGGACTATGGCTACACCTTC. Translating gives CASSERGLRDYGYTF. The rearrangement joins TRBV6-1 to TRBJ1-2, with D perhaps matching TRBD1 (5 bases). V shed 2 bases and J shed 3 bases, with 13 bases lying between them. Germline lookup yields CDR1 MNHNS and CDR2 SASEGT. The CDR3 is 15 amino acids.

A word on this clone: Other DNA sequences from this sample encode an identical CDR3 as well. The chain has TRBV2 and TRBJ2-7; no reliable D call. The ends were cut back, 4 bases at V and 4 bases at J, with 5 bases in the middle. From germline, CDR1 is SNHLY and CDR2 FYNNEI. The CDR3 consists of 11 residues. The DNA for the CDR3 is TGTGCCAGCAGTGGTTTATACGAGCAGTACTTC. It specifies CASSGLYEQYF.

The V call is TRBV18, the J call TRBJ2-3; the match to TRBD1 covers 7 bases. The CDR3 length is 17 residues. V was clipped by 3 bases and J by 4 bases; unmatched bases: 13. Looked up from germline, CDR1 is KGHSH and CDR2 is LQKENI. DNA of the CDR3: TGTGCCAGCTCACCGGAGATTTACAGGGGCCGAGCAGATACGCAGTATTTT. Encoded protein: CASSPEIYRGRADTQYF.

V and J are TRBV29-1 and TRBJ1-4; 7 positions match TRBD1. Trimming removed 6 bases from V and 0 bases from J; junction bases left unmatched: 4. CDR3 length equals 14 residues. Looked up from germline, CDR1 is SQVTM and CDR2 is ANQGSEA. CDR3 loop: CSVAGTATNEKLFF. Here the CDR3 DNA reads TGCAGCGTAGCCGGGACAGCAACTAATGAAAAACTGTTTTTT.

This sequence joins TRBV13 and TRBJ1-1; possibly TRBD1 for D (6 bases). Per the germline V gene, CDR1 is PRHDT and CDR2 is FYEKMQ (reference sequence). The CDR3 has 16 amino acids. The V end was cut by 0 bases, the J end by 0 bases, with 11 bases between. The CDR3 DNA is TGTGCCAGCAGCTTAGGCGCAGGACAGATGAACACTGAAGCTTTCTTT. It is translated as CASSLGAGQMNTEAFF. Drawing the rest from reference TRBV13 and TRBJ1-1, the complete variable domain is AAGVIQSPRHLIKEKRETATLKCYPIPRHDTVYWYQQGPGQDPQFLISFYEKMQSDKGSIPDRFSAQQFSDYHSELNMSSLELGDSALYFCASSLGAGQMNTEAFFGQGTRLTVV.

The chain employs TRBV6-1 and TRBJ2-2, with a possible D match to TRBD2 (7 bases). This CDR3 spans 19 amino acids. Trimming removed 1 base at V and 4 bases at J, with 22 bases between. Germline V CDR1 and CDR2: MNHNS, SASEGT. The CDR3 protein is CASSEERGAEPNLTGELFF. The CDR3 nucleotides are TGTGCCAGCAGTGAAGAACGGGGGGCCGAGCCGAATCTCACCGGGGAGCTGTTTTTT.

J is TRBJ2-3 and V is TRBV2, with 11 bases lining up with TRBD2. Trimming took 6 bases from V and 1 from J; bases not matched to a gene: 3. The germline V gene has CDR1 SNHLY and CDR2 FYNNEI. The CDR3 has 15 amino acids. CDR3 in amino acids: CASREGLAGTDTQYF. For the CDR3, the DNA is TGTGCCAGCAGGGAGGGACTAGCGGGCACAGATACGCAGTATTTT.

The gene calls are TRBV7-9 and TRBJ1-4; D is unresolved. This CDR3 is 13 amino acids long. The germline gives CDR1 SEHNR, CDR2 FQNEAQ (reference sequence). Trimming stripped 3 bases from V and 4 bases from J, with 6 bases between. The CDR3, as DNA: TGTGCCAGCAGCTTCGGTGGTAATGAAAAACTGTTTTTT. This translates into CASSFGGNEKLFF.

The chain joins TRBV5-1 to TRBJ2-3, with D possibly being TRBD1 (6 bases). The CDR3 totals 15 residues. The germline V and J ends were trimmed by 4 bases and 4 bases, with 16 bases remaining between them. Germline V CDR1 and CDR2: SGHRS, YFSETQ. The CDR3 DNA sequence: TGCGCCAGCAGCATAGACAGGATCCGCGCAGATACGCAGTATTTT. Encoded protein: CASSIDRIRADTQYF.

The chain combines TRBV18 with TRBJ2-7; 7 nucleotides match TRBD1. In germline, CDR1 is KGHSH, CDR2 LQKENI. This CDR3 comprises 13 residues. With 6 bases clipped from V and 3 bases from J, the junction kept 5 bases outside the gene matches. In nucleotides, the CDR3 is TGTGCCAGCTCCTCAAGACAGGGCTACGAGCAGTACTTC. It yields the protein CASSSRQGYEQYF. Full variable domain (outside the CDR3, taken from reference TRBV18 and TRBJ2-7): NAGVMQNPRHLVRRRGQEARLRCSPMKGHSHVYWYRQLPEEGLKFMVYLQKENIIDESGMPKERFSAEFPKEGPSILRIQQVVRGDSAAYFCASSSRQGYEQYFGPGTRLTVT.

The chain is built from TRBV12-5 and TRBJ1-2; 7 nucleotides line up with TRBD1. This CDR3 region has 15 residues. Germline lookup yields CDR1 LGHNT and CDR2 FRNRAP. V lost 1 base, J lost 8 bases, and 10 bases stayed unmatched. The CDR3 coding sequence is TGTGCTAGTGGTTTGGACCCGAGGGGGCCGGGGGGCTACACCTTC. Encoded protein: CASGLDPRGPGGYTF.

The rearrangement links TRBV11-3 to TRBJ2-5; TRBD1 matches at 7 bases. CDR3 size: 14 residues. CDR1 is SGHNT and CDR2 is YENEEA in the germline V gene. V gave up 1 base and J gave up 2 bases; unmatched junction bases: 1. The DNA of the CDR3 is TGTGCCAGCAGCTTAGGGACAGGACAAGAGACCCAGTACTTC. Its translation: CASSLGTGQETQYF.

The chain carries TRBV28 and TRBJ2-3; TRBD1 agrees at 7 bases. The CDR3 totals 14 residues. V lost 3 bases and J lost 3; bases outside the gene matches: 3. CDR1 and CDR2 (germline): MDHEN, SYDVKM. CDR3 sequence reads: CASSFKGATDTQYF. In nucleotides, the CDR3 is TGTGCCAGCAGTTTCAAGGGGGCAACAGATACGCAGTATTTT.

The rearrangement uses TRBV9 and TRBJ1-1, with 11 bases that match TRBD1. CDR1 SGDLS and CDR2 YYNGEE come from the germline V gene. The V and J ends lost 3 bases and 10 bases, in that order; junction bases with no gene match: 5. The CDR3 sequence is 13 residues long. Written as DNA, the CDR3 is TGTGCCAGCAGCGAGGGGGACAGGGGGGGAGCTTTCTTT. Translating gives CASSEGDRGGAFF.

This rearrangement joins TRBV23-1 to TRBJ2-7, with 7 bases fitting TRBD1. TRBV23-1 is flagged as an ORF with uncertain function. This CDR3 contains 12 residues. After removal of 7 bases from V and 5 bases from J, the junction contained 5 bases not matched to a gene. In DNA form, the CDR3 reads TGCGCCAGCATCGACAGGGACCACGAGCAGTACTTC. Its translation: CASIDRDHEQYF.

The CDR3 protein is CSAEGSEGYTF. CDR3 bases: TGCAGTGCTGAGGGTTCGGAGGGCTACACCTTC. This chain links TRBV20-1 with TRBJ1-2; the D is unclear. V dropped 5 bases and J dropped 8 bases, with 12 bases sitting between them. Germline V gene sequence: CDR1 DFQATT, CDR2 SNEGSKA (reference sequence). The CDR3 covers 11 residues.

This rearrangement joins TRBV27 to TRBJ2-7, with TRBD1 matching over 7 bases. Germline V gives CDR1 MNHEY, CDR2 SMNVEV (reference sequence). The CDR3 is 14 amino acids. V shed 4 bases and J 6 bases; nucleotides not matched to a gene: 9. The chain's CDR3 is CASSSDGQDLEQYF. In nucleotides, the CDR3 is TGTGCCAGCAGTTCCGACGGACAGGATCTCGAGCAGTACTTC.

This chain joins TRBV9 and TRBJ1-1; D may be TRBD1 (6 bases). The CDR3 is made up of 15 amino acids. Germline assignment: CDR1 SGDLS and CDR2 YYNGEE. Trimming removed 2 bases at V and 0 bases at J, with 11 bases between. The CDR3 sequence: CASSVRGAMNTEAFF. CDR3 nucleotide sequence: TGTGCCAGCAGCGTCCGGGGGGCCATGAACACTGAAGCTTTCTTT.

The chain joins TRBV19 to TRBJ1-4; D remains ambiguous. V was clipped by 3 bases and J by 8 bases, with 13 bases between them. The CDR3 runs 14 residues. The germline CDR1 and CDR2 sequences are LNHDA and SQIVND (reference sequence). CDR3 protein: CASSISGLGEKLFF. The CDR3 DNA sequence: TGTGCCAGTAGTATCTCCGGACTTGGGGAAAAACTGTTTTTT.

For the CDR3, the DNA is TGCGCCAGCAGGAGGCAGGGCAATGAAAAACTGTTTTTT. Translating it yields CASRRQGNEKLFF. The chain recombines TRBV4-1 with TRBJ1-4; D is possibly TRBD1 (5 bases). CDR1 and CDR2 from the germline V gene are MGHRA and YSYEKL. The CDR3 length is 13 residues. V shed 6 bases and J shed 5 bases, with 10 bases lying between them.

This chain links TRBV25-1 with TRBJ2-7; tentative D call: TRBD2 (7 bases). V lost 4 bases and J 3 bases, leaving 16 bases between the germline ends. There are 15 residues in the CDR3. Germline V gives CDR1 MGHDK, CDR2 SYGVNS. CDR3 protein: CASSAILGGRYEQYF. CDR3 DNA: TGTGCCAGCAGTGCAATATTGGGGGGGCGCTACGAGCAGTACTTC.

The chain couples TRBV13 to TRBJ2-3; 10 bases align to TRBD1. The CDR3 spans 16 residues. Germline-derived CDR1 and CDR2 are PRHDT and FYEKMQ (reference sequence). The junction had 9 bases not matched to a gene; V was cut back by 4 bases and J by 5 bases. DNA of the CDR3: TGTGCCAGCAGCTCAGACGACAGGGGGCTGAGAGATACGCAGTATTTT. It codes for CASSSDDRGLRDTQYF.

This sequence joins TRBV27 and TRBJ1-2, with a tentative D call TRBD1 (6 bases). Germline CDR1 and CDR2: MNHEY and SMNVEV (reference sequence). V was shortened by 6 bases and J by 3 bases, with 11 bases between the two germline ends. The CDR3 is 13 residues long. The CDR3 spells CASSVDRYYGYTF. The CDR3 DNA sequence: TGTGCCAGCAGCGTGGACAGATACTATGGCTACACCTTC.

This sequence joins TRBV21-1 and TRBJ1-1. TRBV21-1 is listed as a pseudogene. This CDR3 spans 14 amino acids. CDR3: CASSKGGLNTEAFF. Written as DNA, the CDR3 is TGTGCCAGCAGCAAAGGAGGCCTTAACACTGAAGCTTTCTTT.